This T cell receptor beta chain was captured in a study of T cell repertoires in cytomegalovirus infection. Overall study: Newly reported HLA-C-restricted and thoroughly characterized HLA-B-restricted CMV epitopes were employed. A matching HLA type, together with CMV infection, was signaled by public TCR beta signatures.

As concerns this clonotype: Antigen: not known.

In TCRdb, the reads were re-called with MiXCR into one record per CDR3 protein. The sample comprises roughly 340,000 distinct CDR3 sequences, almost 30% of which are singletons, and roughly 20% rests with the top ten. Study-wide points: There were HLA-C-restricted CMV-specific TCR beta clonotypes dominating the ex vivo response. Cumulated frequencies of public TCR beta families served to identify carriers of CMV plus the relevant HLA.

The CDR3 spans 16 residues. Germline V gives CDR1 LNHDA, CDR2 SQIVND (reference sequence). J gave up 4 bases and V 6 bases, and 10 bases lay outside the gene matches. The specimen was cultured PBMCs, collected from culture after CMV antigen stimulation. The TCR comes from a human donor in good health (CMV status not recorded). Some clones in this sample may be carry-over from other donors' samples. The chain uses TRBV19 and TRBJ1-3; 9 bases fit TRBD1. CDR3 bases: TGTGCCAGTAGCGATCCGGGACAGGGCGCAGGAAACACCATATATTTT. Its translation: CASSDPGQGAGNTIYF.